The T cell receptor beta chain under discussion was sequenced for a study of shared clonotypes between healthy human individuals. Study as a whole: Every donor yielded three CD4 naive, three CD4 memory, two CD8 naive and one CD8 memory plate. Overall study results and limits: Researchers found naive subsets generally carried larger estimated richness than memory subsets. Represented diversity, genetic and exposure-history alike, was limited by few donors.

Profiled with immunoSEQ multiplex PCR; TCRdb holds only in-frame clones, not every one. Of about 680,000 clones listed, just over 90% are singletons. Naive CD8 cells comprised CD45RO-negative, CCR7-positively selected cells, excluding terminally differentiated effector memory CD45RA+ cells. The CDR3 totals 15 residues. The V gene's germline CDR1 is SGHTA and CDR2 FQGNSA. V lost 1 base to trimming and J lost 1 base, with 8 bases between them. Points on this clone: Its antigen is currently unknown.

The rearrangement links TRBV7-2 to TRBJ2-1; D is uncertain. The sequence was collected from a young man in good health. Sequencing was done on a sample of naive CD8+ T cells sorted from blood. CDR3: CASSLVSVSYNEQFF. In DNA, the CDR3 is TGTGCCAGCAGCTTAGTTTCCGTATCCTACAATGAGCAGTTCTTC.